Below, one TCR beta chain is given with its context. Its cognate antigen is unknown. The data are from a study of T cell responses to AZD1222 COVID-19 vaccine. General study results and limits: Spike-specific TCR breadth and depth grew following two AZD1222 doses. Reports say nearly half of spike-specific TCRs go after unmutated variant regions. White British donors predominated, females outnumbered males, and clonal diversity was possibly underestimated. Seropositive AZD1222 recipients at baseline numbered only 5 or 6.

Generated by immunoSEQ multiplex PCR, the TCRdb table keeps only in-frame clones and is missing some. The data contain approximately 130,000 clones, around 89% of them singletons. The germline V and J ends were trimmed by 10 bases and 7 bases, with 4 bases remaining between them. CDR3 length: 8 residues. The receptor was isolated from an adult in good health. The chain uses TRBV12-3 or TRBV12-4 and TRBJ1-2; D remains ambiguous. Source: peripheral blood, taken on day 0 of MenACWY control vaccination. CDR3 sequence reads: CATPGYTF. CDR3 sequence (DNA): TGTGCCACCCCTGGCTACACCTTC.